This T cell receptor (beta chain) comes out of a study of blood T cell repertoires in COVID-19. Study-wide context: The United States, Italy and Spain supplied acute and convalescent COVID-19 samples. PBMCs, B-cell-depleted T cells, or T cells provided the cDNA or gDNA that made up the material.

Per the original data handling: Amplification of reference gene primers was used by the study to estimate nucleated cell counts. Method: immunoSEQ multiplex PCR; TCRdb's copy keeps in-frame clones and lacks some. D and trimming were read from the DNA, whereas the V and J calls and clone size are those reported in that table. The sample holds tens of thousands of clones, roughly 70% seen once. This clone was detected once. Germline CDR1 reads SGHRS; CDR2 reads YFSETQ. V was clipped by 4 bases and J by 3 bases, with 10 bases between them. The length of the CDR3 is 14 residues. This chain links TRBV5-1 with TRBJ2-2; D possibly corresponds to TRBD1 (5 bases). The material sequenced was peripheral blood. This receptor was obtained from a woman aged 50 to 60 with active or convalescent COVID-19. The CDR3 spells CASSHRQYTGELFF. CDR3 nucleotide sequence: TGCGCCAGCAGCCATCGACAGTACACCGGGGAGCTGTTTTTT. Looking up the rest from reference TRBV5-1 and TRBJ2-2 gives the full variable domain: KAGVTQTPRYLIKTRGQQVTLSCSPISGHRSVSWYQQTPGQGLQFLFEYFSETQRNKGNFPGRFSGRQFSNSRSEMNVSTLELGDSALYLCASSHRQYTGELFFGEGSRLTVL.